The source of this T cell receptor (beta chain) is a study of blood T cell repertoires in COVID-19 (dated by TCRdb to about 2020). At the level of the whole study: Samples covering the acute and convalescent phases of COVID-19 were provided by collaborators in the United States, Italy and Spain. The prospective study material was composed of cDNA or gDNA derived from T cells, B-cell-depleted T cells, or PBMCs. Deeply sampled blood TCRbeta repertoires from subjects exposed to, actively infected with, or recovered from COVID-19 were included in the dataset. The repertoires were released in a freely available public database meant as a resource for research on the immune response to SARS-CoV-2. The samples were drawn from two sources: the first 160 participants of the ongoing ImmuneRACE study, and 1,254 subjects contributed by 6 global collaborators. The sample metadata nearly always contained a de-identified subject ID, COVID-19 status, age in years and sex. Where available, HLA class I and class II types were obtained from metadata supplied by the sample provider rather than from assay-based typing.

The collaborating institutions used their own protocols to collect whole blood in K2EDTA tubes. For TCRbeta analysis, collaborator samples were shipped as frozen whole blood, as isolated PBMCs, or as DNA extracted from either sample type. For this clone: Its cognate antigen has yet to be identified. The record has no base qualities; no much larger clone is one base away.

Points the paper makes about the study in general: The quantity of clinical and demographic metadata differed by source and by participant and was supplied without curation.

TCRbeta CDR3 regions were amplified from genomic DNA using the immunoSEQ Assay, a bias-controlled multiplex PCR. Per the authors' processing: Within the assay, amplification of reference gene primers was used to estimate how many nucleated cells each sample contained. To quantify the absolute abundance of each unique TCRbeta CDR3 rearrangement, sequence reads were collapsed and filtered. Productive Simpson clonality was computed per sample as the square root of Simpson's diversity index over productive rearrangements. In TCRdb, the immuneACCESS table is reduced to in-frame sequences with V and J assigned. These tables do not hold every clone; where another copy was compared, an unresolved V gene accounts for under half, and the others remain unexplained. V, J and clone size reflect that table, while D and trimming were determined from the DNA. Within this sample are 55,000 to 85,000 clones, with around 80% of them counted one time only. In total, the top ten clones hold more than 25% of the sample.

V is pruned by 3 bases and J by 1 base, leaving 3 bases of the junction without a gene match. Its CDR3 holds 15 amino acids, cysteine through phenylalanine. The sequence is cut down to CDR3 DNA, 45 bases in frame from base 1. The germline V gene encodes CDR1 LNHDA and CDR2 SQIVND (reference sequence). The TCR sequence derives from a man aged 60-69 years with active or convalescent COVID-19. Sequences were obtained from peripheral blood. The rearranged chain carries TRBV19 and TRBJ1-1; TRBD1 matches 9 bases in the middle. CDR3 sequence: CASSMKGQGNTEAFF. The nucleotide sequence is TGTGCCAGTAGTATGAAGGGACAGGGGAACACTGAAGCTTTCTTT.